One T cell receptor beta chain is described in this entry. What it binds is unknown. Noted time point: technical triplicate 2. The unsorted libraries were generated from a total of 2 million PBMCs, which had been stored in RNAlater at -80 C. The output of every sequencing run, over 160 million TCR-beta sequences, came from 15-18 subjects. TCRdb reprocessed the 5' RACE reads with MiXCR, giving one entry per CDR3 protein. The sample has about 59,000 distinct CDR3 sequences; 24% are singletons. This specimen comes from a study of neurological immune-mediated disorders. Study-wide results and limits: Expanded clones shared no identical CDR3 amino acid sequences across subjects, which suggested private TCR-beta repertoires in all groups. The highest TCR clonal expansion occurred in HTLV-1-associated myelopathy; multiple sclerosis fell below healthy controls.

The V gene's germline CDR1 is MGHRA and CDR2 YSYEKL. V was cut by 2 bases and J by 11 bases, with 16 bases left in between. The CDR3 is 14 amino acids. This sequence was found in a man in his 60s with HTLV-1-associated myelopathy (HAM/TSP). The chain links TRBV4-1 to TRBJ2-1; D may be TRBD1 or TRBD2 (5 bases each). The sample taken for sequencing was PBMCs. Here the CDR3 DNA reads TGCGCCAGCAGCCAACCCGGGACCACTCCCAAGCAGTTCTTC. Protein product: CASSQPGTTPKQFF.